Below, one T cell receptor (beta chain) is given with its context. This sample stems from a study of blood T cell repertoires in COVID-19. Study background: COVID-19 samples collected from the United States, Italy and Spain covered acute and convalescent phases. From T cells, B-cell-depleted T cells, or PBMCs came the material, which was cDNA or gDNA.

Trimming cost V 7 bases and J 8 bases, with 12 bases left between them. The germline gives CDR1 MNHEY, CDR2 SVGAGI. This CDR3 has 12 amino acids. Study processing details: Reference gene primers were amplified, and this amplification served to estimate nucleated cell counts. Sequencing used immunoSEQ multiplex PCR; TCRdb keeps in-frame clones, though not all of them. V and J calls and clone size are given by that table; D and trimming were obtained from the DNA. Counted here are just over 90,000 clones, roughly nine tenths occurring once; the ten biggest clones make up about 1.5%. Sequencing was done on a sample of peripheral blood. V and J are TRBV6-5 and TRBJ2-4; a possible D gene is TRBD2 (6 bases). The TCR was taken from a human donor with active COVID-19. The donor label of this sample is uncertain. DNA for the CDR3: TGTGCCAGCACGTTGGGGGAGGACATTCAGTACTTC. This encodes CASTLGEDIQYF.